The entry below describes one TCR beta chain. The data derive from a study of OX40 agonist ivuxolimab in advanced cancers. Across the study: Anti-PD-1, anti-PD-L1 or anti-CTLA-4 therapy given earlier was allowed, and roughly 38% had some.

Sequencing was performed with immunoSEQ multiplex PCR; in TCRdb, only in-frame clones are kept and a portion is missing. The table shows 96,000 or so clones, with about four fifths occurring only once. This CDR3 region has 16 residues. The origin of this receptor is an adult with an advanced solid tumor such as melanoma, head and neck, liver or kidney cancer. This specimen consisted of CD4+ or CD8+ T cells sorted from blood, obtained in a trial of the OX40 agonist ivuxolimab. J is TRBJ1-6 and V is TRBV21-1; the D segment call TRBD1 is taken from the table without a DNA check. TRBV21-1 is classified as a pseudogene. This chain's CDR3 is CASSKPKQGANSPLHF. The CDR3 DNA reads as TGTGCCAGCAGCAAACCGAAACAGGGGGCGAATTCACCCCTCCACTTT.